The clone carrying this T cell receptor (beta chain) occurred many times. Its antigen is not identified. This sample is part of a study of early T cells in non-severe SARS-CoV-2 infection. In the study overall: Chains were not paired, and sequencing was done on bulk RNA from unsorted whole blood.

Researchers tagged individual cDNA molecules with unique molecular identifiers. TCRdb re-derived calls from the 5' RACE reads in MiXCR, one entry per CDR3 protein. Of some 48,000 distinct CDR3 sequences listed, 6.2% were seen once; the top ten hold 5.5% to 8%. V lost 2 bases, J lost 5 bases, and 6 bases stayed unmatched. The CDR3 has 16 amino acids. CDR1 is MNHNY, CDR2 SVGAGI, per germline (reference sequence). General study points: Using VDJdb, the matching emphasized anti-spike CD8 responses while missing private and CD4 specificities.

Sequenced material: whole blood, taken at baseline. The clonotype originates from an adult who was a healthcare worker with PCR-confirmed SARS-CoV-2 infection or an uninfected control (not recorded which). The chain carries TRBV6-6 and TRBJ2-7, with 13 bases matching TRBD2. In nucleotides, the CDR3 is TGTGCCAGCAGTTACGACGGAGGGACTAGCGGGAACGAGCAGTACTTC. This gives the protein CASSYDGGTSGNEQYF.